This T cell receptor beta chain stems from a study of blood T cells in healthy people across ages. Study observations and caveats: Estimates drawn from one million T cells were deemed to understate diversity.

The J segment lost 8 bases and the V segment lost 6 bases, leaving 7 bases of the junction unmatched. This CDR3 is built from 14 residues. Per germline, CDR1 MNHEY and CDR2 SVGEGT. This clonotype was found a few times. Antigen unknown. The use of a sample-barcoded 5' primer and a J-beta primer mix characterized a second PCR of about 6 to 12 cycles. With 12 random nucleotides, a template-switch adaptor tagged each individual cDNA molecule. TCRdb called the 5' RACE reads again in MiXCR, with one record for every CDR3 protein. The table records over 700,000 distinct CDR3 sequences, roughly 50% of them present only once. Samples each had at least 6 micrograms of total RNA extracted.

The origin of this receptor is a man older than 75 in good health. The rearrangement links TRBV6-2 or TRBV6-3 to TRBJ2-1, with TRBD2 matching over 10 bases. The material sequenced was blood. The CDR3 is CASRVAGGRHEQFF. For the CDR3, the DNA is TGTGCCAGCAGAGTAGCGGGAGGCAGGCATGAGCAGTTCTTC.